The rows below give T cell receptor beta chains drawn from one sample of a study of blood T cell repertoires in COVID-19. TCRdb's table, derived via immunoSEQ multiplex PCR, lists solely in-frame clones and lacks some. The sample shows about 160,000 clones, around 77% of them seen only once. The sample taken for sequencing was peripheral blood. These TCRs come from an older man with acute or convalescent COVID-19. CDR3s include the opening cysteine and the closing phenylalanine or tryptophan. The D gene is left open where the match is weak. Size is omitted from some rows. Given values are once, few, many or a class for expanded clones.

TRBD1 - TRBJ1-1 TRBV30 CTATGGNTEAFF TGTACCGCAACAGGGGGGAACACTGAAGCTTTCTTT
- few TRBJ2-1 TRBV7-6 CASSLGGGVSSYNEQFF TGTGCCAGCAGCTTAGGGGGCGGGGTGAGCTCCTACAATGAGCAGTTCTTC
TRBD2 - TRBJ2-7 TRBV4-3 CASSQEPRLVAGHYEQYF TGCGCCAGCAGCCAAGAGCCCCGTTTAGTAGCGGGACACTACGAGCAGTACTTC
TRBD1 - TRBJ1-1 TRBV28 CASRPGTVGPHTEAFF TGTGCCAGCAGACCCGGGACAGTGGGACCCCACACTGAAGCTTTCTTT
TRBD1 - TRBJ1-2 TRBV10-1 CASMRQGIYYGYTF TGCGCCAGCATGAGACAGGGAATTTACTATGGCTACACCTTC
TRBD2 - TRBJ2-3 TRBV7-2 CASSQGSGGRGTDTQYF TGTGCCAGCAGCCAGGGTAGCGGGGGGAGAGGCACAGATACGCAGTATTTT
- - TRBJ1-5 TRBV14 CASSQGSGLNQPQHF TGTGCCAGCAGCCAAGGGTCCGGACTTAATCAGCCCCAGCATTTT
- - TRBJ1-2 TRBV7-2 CASSRDRLANYGYTF TGTGCCAGCAGTCGAGACAGGCTAGCTAACTATGGCTACACCTTC
TRBD1 - TRBJ2-7 TRBV18 CASSPGTEVYEQYF TGTGCCAGCTCGCCCGGGACAGAGGTCTACGAGCAGTACTTC
- - TRBJ1-2 TRBV10-2 CASSELRVRLYGYTF TGCGCCAGCAGTGAGTTGAGGGTCCGGTTGTATGGCTACACCTTC
TRBD1 - TRBJ2-5 TRBV6-6 CASMTGGQETQYF TGTGCCAGCATGACAGGGGGGCAAGAGACCCAGTACTTC
- once TRBJ2-5 TRBV11-3 CASSLSAGVQETQYF TGTGCCAGCAGCTTAAGTGCCGGGGTCCAAGAGACCCAGTACTTC
TRBD1 few TRBJ2-7 TRBV7-8 CASSPSRTGGHYEQYF TGTGCCAGCAGCCCAAGCCGGACAGGGGGACACTACGAGCAGTACTTC
- - TRBJ1-2 TRBV2 CASSEAGGGFYGYTF TGTGCCAGCAGTGAAGCGGGAGGCGGCTTCTATGGCTACACCTTC
TRBD1 - TRBJ2-1 TRBV28 CATGTGTNNEQFF TGTGCTACGGGGACAGGTACTAACAATGAGCAGTTCTTC
- - TRBJ1-2 TRBV28 CASSSTRRNYGYTF TGTGCCAGCAGTTCTACCAGGCGAAACTATGGCTACACCTTC
- - TRBJ2-5 TRBV6-5 CASSYSSPETQYF TGTGCCAGCAGTTATTCTAGTCCAGAGACCCAGTACTTC
- - TRBJ2-5 TRBV29-1 CSVSRGKETQYF TGCAGCGTGAGTAGGGGTAAAGAGACCCAGTACTTC
- - TRBJ2-6 TRBV27 CASSLDAPSGANVLTF TGTGCCAGCAGTCTAGACGCCCCCTCTGGGGCCAACGTCCTGACTTTC
- - TRBJ2-2 TRBV5-4 CASSLLSQTGELFF TGTGCCAGCAGCTTACTATCTCAAACCGGGGAGCTGTTTTTT
- - TRBJ1-1 TRBV30 CAWSSLQGNTEAFF TGTGCCTGGAGCTCCCTACAGGGGAACACTGAAGCTTTCTTT
TRBD1 - TRBJ1-4 TRBV2 CASRQAGGATNEKLFF TGTGCCAGCAGACAAGCAGGGGGCGCAACTAATGAAAAACTGTTTTTT
- few TRBJ2-7 TRBV19 CASSMTGRYEQYF TGTGCCAGTAGTATGACAGGGAGGTACGAGCAGTACTTC
TRBD1 - TRBJ1-2 TRBV19 CASSRQGDGYTF TGTGCCAGTAGTCGGCAGGGGGATGGCTACACCTTC
TRBD1 - TRBJ2-7 TRBV7-2 CASSLSYRGSGEQYF TGTGCCAGCAGCTTAAGCTACAGGGGATCGGGCGAGCAGTACTTC
- - TRBJ2-7 TRBV12-5 CASGLVRFSSRSYEQYF TGTGCTAGTGGTTTGGTACGTTTTAGCTCCCGGTCCTACGAGCAGTACTTC
TRBD1 - TRBJ1-1 TRBV18 CASKGQVNTEAFF TGTGCCAGCAAGGGACAGGTGAACACTGAAGCTTTCTTT
- once TRBJ2-7 TRBV6-6 CASSPPWGSESSYEQYF TGTGCCAGCAGTCCTCCATGGGGTAGCGAAAGCTCCTACGAGCAGTACTTC
- - TRBJ1-2 TRBV11-2 CASSLDLANYGYTF TGTGCCAGCAGCTTAGATCTAGCTAACTATGGCTACACCTTC
TRBD2 - TRBJ2-7 TRBV7-2 CASSLKLASEQYF TGTGCCAGCAGCCTTAAACTAGCGTCAGAGCAGTACTTC
TRBD1 - TRBJ2-7 TRBV30 CAWGTAYYEQYF TGTGCCTGGGGGACAGCTTACTACGAGCAGTACTTC
- - TRBJ1-6 TRBV7-9 CASSLAFSSPLHF TGTGCCAGCAGCTTAGCATTTAGCTCACCCCTCCACTTT
TRBD1 - TRBJ1-3 TRBV27 CASSKQGALGNTIYF TGTGCCAGCAGCAAACAGGGGGCGCTTGGAAACACCATATATTTT
- - TRBJ2-7 TRBV10-3 CAISGTGLSYEQYF TGTGCCATCAGTGGGACCGGACTCTCCTACGAGCAGTACTTC
TRBD2 - TRBJ2-1 TRBV5-1 CASTRQASGGNEQFF TGCGCCAGCACACGACAGGCTAGCGGGGGGAATGAGCAGTTCTTC
- - TRBJ1-4 TRBV7-9 CASIDSRREWEKLFF TGTGCCAGCATCGACAGCCGCCGGGAGTGGGAAAAACTGTTTTTT
- few TRBJ1-2 TRBV28 CASSLGWGGYGYTF TGTGCCAGCAGTTTGGGATGGGGGGGCTATGGCTACACCTTC
- once TRBJ2-2 TRBV19 CASSIGGNTGELFF TGTGCCAGTAGTATCGGGGGAAACACCGGGGAGCTGTTTTTT
TRBD2 - TRBJ2-5 TRBV3-1/TRBV3-2 CASSRTSGQETQYF TGTGCCAGCAGCCGGACTAGCGGCCAAGAGACCCAGTACTTC
- - TRBJ1-4 TRBV14 CASSSSEDSLELFF TGTGCCAGCAGCTCGTCCGAGGACAGTTTGGAACTGTTTTTT
- - TRBJ2-3 TRBV28 CASSDVGGPTDTQYF TGTGCCAGCAGCGACGTCGGGGGGCCGACAGATACGCAGTATTTT
TRBD1 - TRBJ2-1 TRBV24-1 CATSDQTGVDEQFF TGTGCCACCAGTGATCAAACAGGGGTCGATGAGCAGTTCTTC
- - TRBJ1-6 TRBV7-2 CASSLVMRPSINSPLHF TGTGCCAGCAGCTTAGTTATGCGGCCCTCCATTAATTCACCCCTCCACTTT
TRBD1 once TRBJ1-2 TRBV3-1/TRBV3-2 CASSHGTGGAFGYTF TGTGCCAGCAGCCATGGGACAGGGGGAGCTTTTGGCTACACCTTC
TRBD1 - TRBJ2-5 TRBV19 CATNPGTAETQYF TGTGCCACGAACCCCGGGACAGCGGAGACCCAGTACTTC